What follows are 32 T cell receptor beta chains derived from one specimen sequenced in a study of shared clonotypes between healthy human individuals. Some clones are missing from TCRdb's copy, which holds only in-frame ones; the method was immunoSEQ multiplex PCR. The table records 2 million or so clones, around 96% of them present only once. Positive CCR7 selection of CD45RO-negative cells yielded the naive CD8 cells, and terminally differentiated effector memory CD45RA+ cells were excluded. Sequenced material: naive CD8+ T cells sorted from blood. The receptors come from a man aged 18 to 30 in good health.

This clone was seen once. This chain connects TRBV30 to TRBJ2-5, with no clear D. TRBJ2-7 matches the DNA end more closely, so the J call is doubtful. The CDR3 is 12 amino acids. Looked up from germline, CDR1 is GTSNPN and CDR2 is SVGIG (reference sequence). The CDR3 protein is CAWSVPGYEQYF. DNA of the CDR3: TGTGCCTGGAGTGTACCTGGTTACGAGCAGTACTTC.

This chain links TRBV5-1 with TRBJ1-1, with 8 bases lining up with TRBD1. This CDR3 contains 16 residues. J was trimmed by 4 bases and V by 1 base; bases with no gene match: 9. Germline CDR1 and CDR2: SGHRS and YFSETQ. CDR3 region: CASSLTQQGVSTEAFF. The CDR3 DNA is TGCGCCAGCAGCTTGACCCAACAGGGGGTGAGCACTGAAGCTTTCTTT.

The V call is TRBV7-9, the J call TRBJ2-1, with 7 bases identical to TRBD1. This CDR3 is 13 amino acids long. Trimming cost V 5 bases and J 12 bases; bases outside gene matches: 10. The germline V gene has CDR1 SEHNR and CDR2 FQNEAQ (reference sequence). In DNA, the CDR3 is TGTGCCAGCAGCAAAGGCGAAGGGACAGCGCAGTTCTTC. Translating it yields CASSKGEGTAQFF.

This chain links TRBV6-1 with TRBJ1-6; D may be TRBD1 (5 bases). This CDR3 has 17 residues. Trimming took off 2 bases at V and 7 bases at J, with 18 bases between the two ends. The germline CDR1 and CDR2 sequences are MNHNS and SASEGT. CDR3 bases: TGTGCCAGCAGTGAACTGGCAGGGAGGGGACCCAATTCACCCCTCCACTTT. Amino acid sequence: CASSELAGRGPNSPLHF.

The chain links TRBV7-6 to TRBJ2-1, with TRBD1 matching over 9 bases. Per the germline V gene, CDR1 is SGHVS and CDR2 is FNYEAQ. V gave up 0 bases and J gave up 7 bases; unmatched junction bases: 7. CDR3 length equals 16 residues. CDR3 in DNA: TGTGCCAGCAGCTTAGCTGCGACAGGGGGAAGGAATGAGCAGTTCTTC. Residues: CASSLAATGGRNEQFF.

This clone showed up just once. The chain employs TRBV5-6 and TRBJ1-2, with 10 nucleotides matching TRBD1. Germline V lookup: CDR1 SGHDT, CDR2 YYEEEE. V gave up 2 bases and J gave up 4 bases; unmatched junction bases: 14. This CDR3 has 18 residues. CDR3 nucleotide sequence: TGTGCCAGCAGCTTAGTGACAGGGGGCGGGATCGGGGCCTATGGCTACACCTTC. This encodes CASSLVTGGGIGAYGYTF.

This chain uses TRBV30 with TRBJ2-7; maybe TRBD1 (7 bases). Germline lookup yields CDR1 GTSNPN and CDR2 SVGIG (reference sequence). This CDR3 is built from 13 residues. V gave up 2 bases and J gave up 6 bases, with 14 bases separating them. CDR3 nucleotides: TGTGCCTGGAGTAGTCAGGGGGGCAGCGAGCAGTACTTC. Amino acids: CAWSSQGGSEQYF.

The rearrangement uses TRBV19 and TRBJ1-2; D is undetermined. Germline V gene lookup returns CDR1 LNHDA and CDR2 SQIVND (reference sequence). The V gene lost 5 bases and the J gene lost 6 bases, with 10 bases spanning the gap. The CDR3 consists of 12 residues. CDR3 nucleotides: TGTGCCAGTAGTCTAGGCCTCCATGGCTACACCTTC. It is translated as CASSLGLHGYTF.

V is TRBV5-5 and J is TRBJ2-7; D possibly corresponds to TRBD1 (5 bases). The CDR3 length is 14 residues. V lost 2 bases and J 0 bases, leaving 9 bases between the germline ends. Per germline, CDR1 SGHKS and CDR2 YYEKEE (reference sequence). CDR3 protein: CASSLGVPSYEQYF. CDR3 DNA: TGTGCCAGCAGCTTAGGGGTCCCCTCCTACGAGCAGTACTTC.

The rearrangement joins TRBV13 to TRBJ2-7; either TRBD1 or TRBD2 may fit D (5 bases each). The CDR3 spans 13 residues. The germline V and J ends were trimmed by 2 bases and 3 bases, with 8 bases remaining between them. The V gene's germline CDR1 is PRHDT and CDR2 FYEKMQ (reference sequence). Written as DNA, the CDR3 is TGTGCCAGCAGCTTATCTGGGGGCTACGAGCAGTACTTC. Its translation: CASSLSGGYEQYF.

The chain couples TRBV4-1 to TRBJ2-7; D gene ambiguous. V lost 0 bases, J lost 2 bases, and 8 bases lay in between. CDR1 and CDR2 from the germline V gene are MGHRA and YSYEKL. The CDR3 sequence is 14 residues long. The CDR3 protein is CASSQDTPTYEQYF. CDR3 DNA: TGCGCCAGCAGCCAAGATACGCCGACCTACGAGCAGTACTTC.

A single count supports this clone. V and J are TRBV7-9 and TRBJ2-7; the D gene could be TRBD1 or TRBD2 (5 bases each). CDR3 length equals 13 residues. V was trimmed by 4 bases and J by 4 bases, leaving 11 bases between them. Germline values: CDR1 SEHNR, CDR2 FQNEAQ (reference sequence). The CDR3 spells CASSSFGGYEQYF. CDR3 nucleotides: TGTGCCAGCAGCTCCTTTGGGGGATACGAGCAGTACTTC.

The CDR3 DNA sequence: TGTGCCAGCAGCTTAATCTCGCGTCAGGACGGCTACACCTTC. It yields the protein CASSLISRQDGYTF. The chain has TRBV11-2 and TRBJ1-2; the D is unclear. V was shortened by 2 bases and J by 8 bases, with 15 bases between the two germline ends. CDR1 and CDR2 from the germline V gene are SGHAT and FQNNGV. This CDR3 is built from 14 residues.

The V call is TRBV6-5, the J call TRBJ2-3, with D unclear. Germline CDR1 MNHEY, CDR2 SVGAGI. CDR3 length: 14 amino acids. Trimming took off 5 bases at V and 4 bases at J, with 13 bases between the two ends. CDR3 loop: CASSGIGVSDTQYF. The DNA for the CDR3 is TGTGCCAGCAGTGGCATCGGCGTGTCAGATACGCAGTATTTT.

The chain is built from TRBV28 and TRBJ2-5, with D tentatively TRBD1 or TRBD2 (5 bases each). CDR3 size: 15 residues. Germline values: CDR1 MDHEN, CDR2 SYDVKM. Deletions cut 2 bases from V and 4 bases from J, with 14 bases between. In DNA, the CDR3 is TGTGCCAGCAGTTTACCCGGGGATGGGGGAGAGACCCAGTACTTC. It is translated as CASSLPGDGGETQYF. The full variable domain, its missing parts supplied by reference TRBV28 and TRBJ2-5, is DVKVTQSSRYLVKRTGEKVFLECVQDMDHENMFWYRQDPGLGLRLIYFSYDVKMKEKGDIPEGYSVSREKKERFSLILESASTNQTSMYLCASSLPGDGGETQYFGPGTRLLVL.

The V and J genes are TRBV6-4 and TRBJ1-2; D may be TRBD1 (5 bases). The CDR3 totals 14 residues. The V end lost 3 bases, the J end lost 6 bases, and 14 bases lay between the germline ends. In germline, CDR1 is MRHNA, CDR2 SNTAGT. This CDR3 is CASSDERGEDGYTF. Here the CDR3 DNA reads TGTGCCAGCAGTGATGAGAGGGGCGAAGATGGCTACACCTTC.

In this sample, this clone turned up once. The chain is built from TRBV7-6 and TRBJ1-6, with 11 bases aligning to TRBD1. The CDR3 is 15 residues long. Germline V gene sequence: CDR1 SGHVS, CDR2 FNYEAQ. J was trimmed by 7 bases and V by 3 bases; bases with no gene match: 2. The CDR3 DNA follows: TGTGCCAGCAGCTTTGGGACAGGGGGAAATTCACCCCTCCACTTT. This gives the protein CASSFGTGGNSPLHF.

J is TRBJ1-2 and V is TRBV9; TRBD1 might be the D (6 bases). Germline V gene sequence: CDR1 SGDLS, CDR2 YYNGEE. The ends were cut back, 6 bases at V and 2 bases at J, with 14 bases in the middle. The CDR3 is 14 residues long. In nucleotides, the CDR3 is TGTGCCAGCACGACACAGGGAACCAACTATGGCTACACCTTC. Translation: CASTTQGTNYGYTF.

The chain joins TRBV4-2 to TRBJ2-7, with TRBD2 matching over 12 bases. CDR1 and CDR2 (germline): LGHNA, YNFKEQ. Trimming removed 0 bases from V and 7 bases from J; junction bases left unmatched: 4. CDR3 length equals 15 residues. The CDR3, as DNA: TGTGCCAGCAGCCAAGATCTAGGACTAGCGGGGGAGCAGTACTTC. Amino acids: CASSQDLGLAGEQYF.

V is TRBV11-2 and J is TRBJ2-1; D gene unclear. This CDR3 is 17 amino acids long. V shed 2 bases and J shed 2 bases, with 16 bases lying between them. CDR1 is SGHAT, CDR2 FQNNGV, per germline. CDR3 DNA: TGTGCCAGCAGCTTATTACCAACGGCGGAAACCTACAATGAGCAGTTCTTC. As protein: CASSLLPTAETYNEQFF.

The chain joins TRBV7-9 to TRBJ2-1; D is perhaps TRBD1 or TRBD2 (5 bases each). Trimming left V 7 bases short and J 4 bases short, with 23 bases between. The germline V gene has CDR1 SEHNR and CDR2 FQNEAQ (reference sequence). This CDR3 has 17 amino acids. CDR3 in DNA: TGTGCCAGCAACCCAGGCCGGGACCAAACCTTTTACAATGAGCAGTTCTTC. Its translation: CASNPGRDQTFYNEQFF.

The chain recombines TRBV4-1 with TRBJ2-5, with D perhaps assigned TRBD1 or TRBD2 (5 bases each). There are 13 residues in the CDR3. Germline-derived CDR1 and CDR2 are MGHRA and YSYEKL. V was clipped by 6 bases and J by 5 bases, with 13 bases between them. The CDR3 protein is CASSPIGAETQYF. The CDR3 nucleotides are TGCGCCAGCAGTCCTATCGGGGCGGAGACCCAGTACTTC.

The chain combines TRBV25-1 with TRBJ2-1, with a possible D match to TRBD2 (6 bases). The germline V gene encodes CDR1 MGHDK and CDR2 SYGVNS. V was pared by 3 bases and J by 1 base, with 16 bases between. The CDR3 covers 17 residues. The CDR3 reads CASSESGPIESYNEQFF. The CDR3 DNA sequence: TGTGCCAGCAGTGAGAGCGGGCCCATTGAATCCTACAATGAGCAGTTCTTC.

The chain joins TRBV5-4 to TRBJ2-7, with 10 bases that match TRBD2. The CDR3 is 15 residues long. V lost 0 bases to trimming and J lost 5 bases; unmatched junction nucleotides: 5. Germline CDR1 reads SGHNT; CDR2 reads YYREEE (reference sequence). This CDR3 reads CASSLVLAGVDEQYF. In nucleotides, the CDR3 is TGTGCCAGCAGCTTGGTTCTAGCGGGAGTTGACGAGCAGTACTTC.

The chain uses TRBV9 and TRBJ1-1; D might be TRBD1 (6 bases). Germline V gene lookup returns CDR1 SGDLS and CDR2 YYNGEE. This CDR3 region has 13 residues. V gave up 0 bases and J gave up 4 bases, with 7 bases separating them. The CDR3 protein is CASSVDRATEAFF. The DNA of the CDR3 is TGTGCCAGCAGCGTAGACAGGGCCACTGAAGCTTTCTTT.

The V gene is TRBV29-1, the J gene TRBJ2-5; D unclear. This CDR3 is built from 14 residues. CDR1 and CDR2 from the germline V gene are SQVTM and ANQGSEA. V was clipped by 3 bases and J by 0 bases, with 11 bases between them. The CDR3 DNA reads as TGCAGCGTTGATGACCCGCCCCACCAAGAGACCCAGTACTTC. Its translation: CSVDDPPHQETQYF.

The chain employs TRBV6-4 and TRBJ2-7; no reliable D call. The germline gives CDR1 MRHNA, CDR2 SNTAGT. Deletions cut 4 bases from V and 6 bases from J, with 4 bases between. This CDR3 comprises 10 residues. The CDR3 protein is CASSGSEQYF. The CDR3 DNA is TGTGCCAGCAGTGGGAGCGAGCAGTACTTC.

To note about this clone: The same CDR3 is also encoded by other DNA sequences in this sample. This chain joins TRBV5-4 and TRBJ2-7; no clear D. The CDR3 is 12 amino acids. CDR1 SGHNT and CDR2 YYREEE come from the germline V gene (reference sequence). Trimming shortened V by 0 bases and J by 4 bases, and 5 bases separated the two germline ends. The CDR3: CASSLGGYEQYF. The CDR3 DNA reads as TGTGCCAGCAGCTTGGGAGGTTACGAGCAGTACTTC.

Points on this clone: Other DNA sequences of this sample code for an identical CDR3. The genes are TRBV4-3 and TRBJ2-1, with 8 nucleotides matching TRBD2. The CDR3 is made up of 17 amino acids. Trimming removed 0 bases from V and 0 bases from J; junction bases left unmatched: 4. CDR1 and CDR2 (germline): LGHNA, YSLEER. CDR3 DNA: TGCGCCAGCAGCCAAGACCCGAGCGGGAGCTCCTACAATGAGCAGTTCTTC. Protein sequence: CASSQDPSGSSYNEQFF.

This clone was picked up one time. The rearrangement joins TRBV27 to TRBJ2-3; D gene unclear. V lost 5 bases to trimming and J lost 0 bases, with 9 bases between them. CDR1 MNHEY and CDR2 SMNVEV come from the germline V gene (reference sequence). CDR3 length: 14 amino acids. This chain's CDR3 is CASSPSTSTDTQYF. The DNA for the CDR3 is TGTGCCAGCAGTCCTTCGACTAGCACAGATACGCAGTATTTT.

The chain is built from TRBV29-1 and TRBJ1-2, with TRBD1 matching over 8 bases. There are 15 residues in the CDR3. Germline V gene lookup returns CDR1 SQVTM and CDR2 ANQGSEA. With V trimmed by 3 bases and J by 4 bases, 10 bases remained unmatched. CDR3 coding DNA: TGCAGCGTTGATGTAGGACAGGGATGGTCCTATGGCTACACCTTC. This gives the protein CSVDVGQGWSYGYTF.

V and J are TRBV4-3 and TRBJ1-2; D might be TRBD1 (6 bases). Germline V gives CDR1 LGHNA, CDR2 YSLEER. V was clipped by 0 bases and J by 5 bases, with 16 bases between them. The CDR3 sequence is 16 residues long. This chain's CDR3 is CASSQEITGIRYGYTF. In nucleotides, the CDR3 is TGCGCCAGCAGCCAAGAAATTACAGGGATCAGATATGGCTACACCTTC.